This T cell receptor (beta chain) is drawn from a study of regulatory T cells in long-lasting Graves disease. Broader study findings: Accuracy may have been reduced by the small sample size. Persistent disease was characterized by preferential usage of TRBV28, TRBJ1-2 and TRBJ2-5.

Regarding time point: persistent/refractory GD, antithyroid drugs over 5 years with positive TRAb. TCR sequences were obtained from RNA taken from PBMCs. American Thyroid Association guidelines defined Graves' disease diagnosis. Around 8.2 milliliters of peripheral blood went into EDTA tubes. Through Arm-PCR of CDR3 regions and iRepertoire HTBI primers, TCR beta libraries were built. A single record per CDR3 protein comes from TCRdb applying MiXCR to the multiplex PCR reads. The data hold some 450,000 distinct CDR3 sequences, with 23% observed a single time. V was trimmed by 3 bases and J by 2 bases, leaving 4 bases between them. Germline CDR1 reads LNHDA; CDR2 reads SQIVND (reference sequence). There are 12 residues in the CDR3. This clonotype occurred once. Its antigen is not known.

The sequencing used peripheral blood mononuclear cells (PBMCs), collected when the disease was refractory, from a patient treated with antithyroid drugs. The TCR originated in a female donor with Graves disease. This chain joins TRBV19 and TRBJ1-2, with D unresolved. CDR3 sequence reads: CASSMDNYGYTF. DNA of the CDR3: TGTGCCAGTAGTATGGACAACTATGGCTACACCTTC.